These 15 T cell receptor beta chains were all obtained from the same sample, sequenced in a study of blood T cell repertoires in COVID-19. Measured with immunoSEQ multiplex PCR; TCRdb has only the in-frame clones, and not every one. Of 430,000 or so clones in the sample, 88% were seen once. Sequencing input: PBMCs or T cells enriched from blood (not recorded which). The receptor set was obtained from a middle-aged woman who had recovered from COVID-19.

This sequence joins TRBV7-9 and TRBJ2-5; D possibly corresponds to TRBD2 (5 bases). The CDR3 is made up of 14 amino acids. With 0 bases removed from V and 5 bases from J, the gap between germline ends came to 10 bases. CDR1 is SEHNR, CDR2 FQNEAQ, per germline (reference sequence). The CDR3 sequence: CASSLARVEETQYF. The CDR3 bases are TGTGCCAGCAGCTTAGCGCGGGTAGAGGAGACCCAGTACTTC.

CDR3: CASSLSQGRFVEQYF. In DNA, the CDR3 is TGTGCCAGCAGCTTGAGCCAGGGGCGCTTTGTCGAGCAGTACTTC. This chain links TRBV7-9 with TRBJ2-7, with D perhaps matching TRBD1 (6 bases). CDR1 and CDR2 (germline): SEHNR, FQNEAQ (reference sequence). This CDR3 is 15 amino acids long. V dropped 3 bases and J dropped 6 bases, with 18 bases sitting between them.

The sample holds one count of this clone. V gene TRBV12-3 or TRBV12-4 combines with J gene TRBJ1-2; D uncertain. Trimming left V 3 bases short and J 5 bases short, with 10 bases between. The CDR3 is made up of 13 amino acids. The CDR3, as DNA: TGTGCCAGCAGTTTGGGGAGTTCTTATGGCTACACCTTC. Translated: CASSLGSSYGYTF.

The chain is built from TRBV5-5 and TRBJ1-2, with D possibly matching TRBD1 (5 bases). The CDR3 totals 18 residues. Trimming took off 5 bases at V and 4 bases at J, with 27 bases between the two ends. The germline V gene has CDR1 SGHKS and CDR2 YYEKEE (reference sequence). CDR3 nucleotides: TGTGCCAGCAGTTTGTTAGATACCCAACAGGAGAGGTCCTATGGCTACACCTTC. This gives the protein CASSLLDTQQERSYGYTF.

The CDR3 DNA follows: TGTGCCAGCTCAGGCCCGACTAGCTCAGATACGCAGTATTTT. The encoded protein is CASSGPTSSDTQYF. The chain carries TRBV18 and TRBJ2-3, with TRBD2 matching over 7 bases. Germline-derived CDR1 and CDR2 are KGHSH and LQKENI. V shed 5 bases and J 4 bases; nucleotides not matched to a gene: 6. This CDR3 region has 14 residues.

The gene calls are TRBV7-2 and TRBJ2-5; 8 bases are a match to TRBD1. CDR1 is SGHTA, CDR2 FQGNSA, per germline. The V segment lost 4 bases and the J segment 3 bases; nucleotides outside the gene matches: 4. There are 14 residues in the CDR3. The CDR3 loop is CASSYQTGEETQYF. In nucleotides, the CDR3 is TGTGCCAGCAGCTACCAGACAGGGGAAGAGACCCAGTACTTC.

This clone was seen more than once but under ten times. The rearrangement joins TRBV5-4 to TRBJ2-1; 9 nucleotides agree with TRBD1. This CDR3 has 15 amino acids. V gave up 3 bases and J gave up 4 bases; unmatched junction bases: 5. Germline V gene data show CDR1 as SGHNT and CDR2 as YYREEE (reference sequence). CDR3 amino acids: CASSSRQGDYNEQFF. In nucleotides, the CDR3 is TGTGCCAGCAGCTCCCGACAGGGGGATTACAATGAGCAGTTCTTC. Full variable domain (rest looked up from reference TRBV5-4 and TRBJ2-1): ETGVTQSPTHLIKTRGQQVTLRCSSQSGHNTVSWYQQALGQGPQFIFQYYREEENGRGNFPPRFSGLQFPNYSSELNVNALELDDSALYLCASSSRQGDYNEQFFGPGTRLTVL.

V and J are TRBV20-1 and TRBJ2-2; no firm D call. V shed 3 bases and J shed 0 bases, with 11 bases lying between them. The germline gives CDR1 DFQATT, CDR2 SNEGSKA (reference sequence). The CDR3 totals 15 residues. The CDR3 nucleotides are TGCAGTGCTAGTTTGGGCGCCGCGAACACCGGGGAGCTGTTTTTT. It translates to CSASLGAANTGELFF.

This clone was recorded only once. The chain carries TRBV6-5 and TRBJ1-2; the D gene is possibly TRBD1 (6 bases). Trimming took off 0 bases at V and 0 bases at J, with 11 bases between the two ends. Germline-derived CDR1 and CDR2 are MNHEY and SVGAGI. The length of the CDR3 is 16 residues. The CDR3 coding sequence is TGTGCCAGCAGTTACTCGGGCCGACAGGCTAACTATGGCTACACCTTC. Protein sequence: CASSYSGRQANYGYTF.

The CDR3 DNA reads TGCGCCAGCAGCCAAGAGGAGGGTAATGAGCAGTTCTTC. As protein: CASSQEEGNEQFF. The chain combines TRBV4-3 with TRBJ2-1, with a possible D match to TRBD2 (6 bases). Germline lookup yields CDR1 LGHNA and CDR2 YSLEER. Deletions cut 0 bases from V and 7 bases from J, with 7 bases between. The CDR3 is made up of 13 amino acids.

V gene TRBV5-1 combines with J gene TRBJ1-2, with 12 bases aligning to TRBD1. The CDR3 is 17 residues long. With 0 bases clipped from V and 6 bases from J, the junction kept 9 bases outside the gene matches. CDR1 is SGHRS, CDR2 YFSETQ, per germline. In nucleotides, the CDR3 is TGCGCCAGCAGCTTGGACCGGGACAGGGGGCGAAGGAATGGCTACACCTTC. Translation gives CASSLDRDRGRRNGYTF.

The chain recombines TRBV21-1 with TRBJ2-1; TRBD2, the table's D call, was not compared with the DNA. TRBV21-1 is noted as a pseudogene. The CDR3 is 21 residues long. The CDR3 sequence is CASSVPPNGRELPVRYNEQFF. In nucleotides, the CDR3 is TGTGCCAGCAGCGTTCCCCCCAACGGGAGGGAACTACCCGTTCGGTACAATGAGCAGTTCTTC.

V is TRBV21-1 and J is TRBJ2-7; the table's TRBD2 call for D was not verified on the DNA. TRBV21-1 is given as a pseudogene. The CDR3 has 12 residues. CDR3 coding DNA: TGTGCCAGCAGCGCTCTCGGTTGCGAGCAGTACTTC. This gives the protein CASSALGCEQYF.

This clone appeared a single time. V and J are TRBV19 and TRBJ2-7, with TRBD2 matching over 7 bases. The CDR3 length is 16 residues. V shed 3 bases and J 5 bases; nucleotides not matched to a gene: 13. Germline values: CDR1 LNHDA, CDR2 SQIVND (reference sequence). The CDR3 is CASSMAPWTSRNEQYF. The CDR3 bases are TGTGCCAGTAGTATGGCCCCGTGGACTAGTAGGAACGAGCAGTACTTC.

V gene TRBV9 combines with J gene TRBJ2-2; TRBD2 matches 13 bases. Trimming cost V 4 bases and J 5 bases; bases outside gene matches: 5. CDR1 is SGDLS and CDR2 is YYNGEE in the germline V gene. The CDR3 sequence is 16 residues long. DNA of the CDR3: TGTGCCAGCAGCCTCGGGACTAGCGGGGAGACCGGGGAGCTGTTTTTT. The encoded protein is CASSLGTSGETGELFF.